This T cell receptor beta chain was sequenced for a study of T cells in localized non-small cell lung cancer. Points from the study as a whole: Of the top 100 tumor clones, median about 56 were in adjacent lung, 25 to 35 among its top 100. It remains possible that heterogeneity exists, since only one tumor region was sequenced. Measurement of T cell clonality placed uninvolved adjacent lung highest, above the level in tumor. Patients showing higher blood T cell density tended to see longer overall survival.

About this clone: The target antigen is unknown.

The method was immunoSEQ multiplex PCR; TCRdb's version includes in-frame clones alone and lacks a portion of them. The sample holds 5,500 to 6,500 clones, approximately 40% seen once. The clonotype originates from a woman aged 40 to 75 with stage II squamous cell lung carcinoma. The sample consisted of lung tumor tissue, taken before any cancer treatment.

The chain's CDR3 is CASSLVLAMNTEAFF. The CDR3 DNA is TGCGCCAGCAGCCTAGTTTTAGCTATGAACACTGAAGCTTTCTTT. The chain combines TRBV5-1 with TRBJ1-1, with D hard to call. V was clipped by 4 bases and J by 0 bases, with 13 bases between them. The germline V gene encodes CDR1 SGHRS and CDR2 YFSETQ. The CDR3 is made up of 15 amino acids.